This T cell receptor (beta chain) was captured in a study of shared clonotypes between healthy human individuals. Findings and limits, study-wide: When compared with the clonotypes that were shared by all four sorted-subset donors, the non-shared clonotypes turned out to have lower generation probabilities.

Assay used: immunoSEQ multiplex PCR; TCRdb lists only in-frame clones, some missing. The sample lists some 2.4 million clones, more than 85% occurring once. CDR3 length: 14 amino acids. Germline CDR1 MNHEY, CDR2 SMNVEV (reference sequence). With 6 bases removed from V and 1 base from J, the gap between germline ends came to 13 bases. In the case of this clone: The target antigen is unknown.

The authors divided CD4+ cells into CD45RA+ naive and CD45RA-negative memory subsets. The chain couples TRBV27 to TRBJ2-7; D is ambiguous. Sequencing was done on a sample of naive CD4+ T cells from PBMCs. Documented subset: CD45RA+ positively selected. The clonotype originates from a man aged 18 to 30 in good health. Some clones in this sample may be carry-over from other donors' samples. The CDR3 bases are TGTGCCAGCAGGCGTTTGGGCGAGTCCTACGAGCAGTACTTC. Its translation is CASRRLGESYEQYF.